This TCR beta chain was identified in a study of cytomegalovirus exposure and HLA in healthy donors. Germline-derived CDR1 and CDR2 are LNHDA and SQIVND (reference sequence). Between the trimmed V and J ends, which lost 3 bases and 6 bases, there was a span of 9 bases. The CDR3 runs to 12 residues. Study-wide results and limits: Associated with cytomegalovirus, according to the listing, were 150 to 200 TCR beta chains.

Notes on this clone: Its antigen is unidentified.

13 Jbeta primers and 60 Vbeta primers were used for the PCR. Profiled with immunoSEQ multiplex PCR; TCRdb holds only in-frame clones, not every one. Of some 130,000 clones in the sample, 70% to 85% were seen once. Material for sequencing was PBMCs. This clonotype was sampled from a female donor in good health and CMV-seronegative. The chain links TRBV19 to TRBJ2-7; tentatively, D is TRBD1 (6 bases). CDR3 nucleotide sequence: TGTGCCAGTAGTATTCGGGACACCGAGCAGTACTTC. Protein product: CASSIRDTEQYF.